What follows are 32 T cell receptor beta chains derived from one specimen sequenced in a study of T cells in Graves' hyperthyroidism and ophthalmopathy. It was RNA transcripts that yielded the amplified TCR beta CDR3 regions. First-round RT-PCR of the TCR CDR3 relied on the HTBI primer set. One entry per CDR3 protein, called by TCRdb with MiXCR from the multiplex PCR reads. The sample lists hundreds of thousands of distinct CDR3 sequences, around 15% seen once, with around 58% in the top ten. Specimen: blood. These receptor sequences come from a woman in her sixties or seventies with Graves' ophthalmopathy.

In this sample, this clonotype turned up a few times. The rearrangement joins TRBV24-1 to TRBJ2-4; D is perhaps TRBD1 (7 bases). This CDR3 spans 14 amino acids. Trimming cost V 5 bases and J 6 bases, with 13 bases left between them. Germline CDR1 is KGHDR and CDR2 is SFDVKD. CDR3 protein: CATSGGTATNIQYF. CDR3 bases: TGTGCCACCAGTGGCGGGACAGCAACAAACATTCAGTACTTC.

At least ten counts were recorded for this clonotype. The J gene is TRBJ2-5, the V gene TRBV12-3 or TRBV12-4; D gene ambiguous. The germline V and J ends were trimmed by 6 bases and 5 bases, with 13 bases remaining between them. The CDR3 spans 13 residues. CDR3 loop: CASSVIGPETQYF. DNA for the CDR3: TGTGCCAGCAGCGTGATCGGCCCTGAGACCCAGTACTTC.

This clonotype came up a few times. The gene calls are TRBV6-1 and TRBJ1-6; the D gene is possibly TRBD1 (5 bases). The length of the CDR3 is 15 residues. The V end lost 6 bases, the J end lost 4 bases, and 13 bases lay between the germline ends. From germline, CDR1 is MNHNS and CDR2 SASEGT. The CDR3 region has the DNA TGTGCCAGCAGAGAAACGGACAATTATAATTCACCCCTCCACTTT. This codes for CASRETDNYNSPLHF.

J is TRBJ2-1 and V is TRBV28; perhaps D is TRBD1 or TRBD2 (5 bases each). The germline gives CDR1 MDHEN, CDR2 SYDVKM. This CDR3 has 13 amino acids. The germline V and J ends were trimmed by 2 bases and 8 bases, with 10 bases remaining between them. In DNA form, the CDR3 reads TGTGCCAGCAGTTTAGGGGGTACCCATGAGCAGTTCTTC. Encoded protein: CASSLGGTHEQFF.

This clonotype was counted many times. J is TRBJ1-1 and V is TRBV12-3 or TRBV12-4; D is perhaps TRBD1 (6 bases). Between the trimmed V and J ends, which lost 4 bases and 3 bases, there was a span of 15 bases. CDR3 length: 15 amino acids. CDR3 DNA: TGTGCCAGCAGTTCCCAGGGGTTAGGTGACACTGAAGCTTTCTTT. Its protein product is CASSSQGLGDTEAFF.

This clonotype came up many times. The chain is built from TRBV11-2 and TRBJ2-7; 7 positions match TRBD1. V gave up 5 bases and J gave up 2 bases; unmatched junction bases: 3. The CDR3 runs to 13 residues. The V gene's germline CDR1 is SGHAT and CDR2 FQNNGV. CDR3 protein: CASSRDSPYEQYF. The CDR3, as DNA: TGTGCCAGCAGCAGGGACAGCCCCTACGAGCAGTACTTC.

This chain joins TRBV19 and TRBJ2-7, with D unclear. Germline V gives CDR1 LNHDA, CDR2 SQIVND (reference sequence). V was pared by 9 bases and J by 2 bases, with 8 bases between. The CDR3 spans 11 residues. The CDR3 sequence is CASCSAYEQYF. In nucleotides, the CDR3 is TGTGCCAGCTGCTCGGCCTACGAGCAGTACTTC.

This clonotype appeared a few times. This chain links TRBV19 with TRBJ1-2; a weak D match, TRBD1 (6 bases). This CDR3 spans 14 amino acids. With 3 bases removed from V and 4 bases from J, the gap between germline ends came to 12 bases. Germline V gene sequence: CDR1 LNHDA, CDR2 SQIVND (reference sequence). The CDR3 DNA sequence: TGTGCCAGTAGTATTCTGGACAGCCTCTATGGCTACACCTTC. Translating it yields CASSILDSLYGYTF.

This clonotype was found many times. This sequence joins TRBV11-3 and TRBJ1-4; D perhaps matches TRBD1 (5 bases). Germline CDR1 is SGHNT and CDR2 is YENEEA. V lost 7 bases and J 0 bases, leaving 15 bases between the germline ends. The CDR3 is made up of 16 amino acids. The CDR3 protein is CASTKGPGATNEKLFF. The CDR3 DNA is TGTGCCAGCACCAAGGGACCGGGAGCAACTAATGAAAAACTGTTTTTT.

Worth noting for this clonotype: Given a much more abundant clone one base away, this may be a read error. The CDR3 coding sequence is TGTGCCAGCACGGGGGGAGGGGCAGTATTCTACGAGCAGTACTTC. It yields the protein CASTGGGAVFYEQYF. V and J are TRBV2 and TRBJ2-7; 7 bases agree with TRBD2. V trimming: 7 bases; J trimming: 3 bases; junction bases outside the gene matches: 12. Germline V gene lookup returns CDR1 SNHLY and CDR2 FYNNEI. This CDR3 region has 15 residues.

This clonotype was observed many times. This chain links TRBV2 with TRBJ2-5, with 8 nucleotides matching TRBD1. The CDR3 loop spans 14 amino acids. The trim removed 11 bases at V and 0 bases at J, leaving 8 bases unmatched. Germline lookup yields CDR1 SNHLY and CDR2 FYNNEI. The DNA for the CDR3 is TGTGCCGGCAAGACAGGGGAGTACCAAGAGACCCAGTACTTC. This codes for CAGKTGEYQETQYF.

This clonotype was seen many times. The chain employs TRBV28 and TRBJ1-1; the D is unclear. This CDR3 contains 14 residues. Germline CDR1 MDHEN, CDR2 SYDVKM. Trimming pared 4 bases from V and 5 bases from J, leaving 14 bases between. The chain's CDR3 is CASSSTYPRTEAFF. The CDR3 region has the DNA TGTGCCAGCAGTTCAACCTACCCCAGGACTGAAGCTTTCTTT.

The sample holds many counts of this clonotype. The chain couples TRBV7-8 to TRBJ2-7; the D is unclear. V was shortened by 5 bases and J by 0 bases, with 8 bases between the two germline ends. Per the germline V gene, CDR1 is SGHVS and CDR2 is FQNEAQ. CDR3 length: 13 residues. CDR3 DNA: TGTGCCAGCAGCCCGTTACGCTCCTACGAGCAGTACTTC. Protein product: CASSPLRSYEQYF.

The CDR3 region has the DNA TGTGCCAGCTCCGGGATAAGTGGCTCACCCCTCCACTTT. Protein sequence: CASSGISGSPLHF. The rearrangement links TRBV18 to TRBJ1-6; D not resolved. The CDR3 sequence is 13 residues long. The germline V and J ends were trimmed by 6 bases and 10 bases, with 13 bases remaining between them. CDR1 KGHSH and CDR2 LQKENI come from the germline V gene.

V is TRBV7-2 and J is TRBJ2-7; D uncertain. The germline V gene encodes CDR1 SGHTA and CDR2 FQGNSA. V gave up 2 bases and J gave up 2 bases, with 10 bases separating them. CDR3 size: 14 residues. This CDR3 is CASSLYEDTYEQYF. CDR3 nucleotide sequence: TGTGCCAGCAGCTTATACGAGGATACCTACGAGCAGTACTTC.

This clonotype was seen ten or more times. The chain recombines TRBV7-2 with TRBJ2-3; D not resolved. From germline, CDR1 is SGHTA and CDR2 FQGNSA. V dropped 1 base and J dropped 0 bases, with 5 bases sitting between them. The CDR3 length is 14 residues. The CDR3 DNA is TGTGCCAGCAGCTTAGGGGCCAGCACAGATACGCAGTATTTT. Residues: CASSLGASTDTQYF.

The chain couples TRBV6-1 to TRBJ1-5, with 7 nucleotides matching TRBD1. The V gene's germline CDR1 is MNHNS and CDR2 SASEGT. CDR3 length: 14 amino acids. The V and J ends lost 6 bases and 6 bases, in that order; junction bases with no gene match: 8. The CDR3 is CASSLRQGGQPQHF. The DNA of the CDR3 is TGTGCCAGCAGCCTTCGACAGGGAGGTCAGCCCCAGCATTTT.

This clonotype was seen a few times. The chain couples TRBV29-1 to TRBJ2-1, with TRBD1 as a possible D gene (6 bases). Germline loops: CDR1 SQVTM, CDR2 ANQGSEA. The CDR3 is 12 amino acids. V was shortened by 4 bases and J by 9 bases, with 13 bases between the two germline ends. The CDR3 DNA reads as TGCAGCGTTGGGTGGGGGCAGGTTGAGCAGTTCTTC. Amino acid sequence: CSVGWGQVEQFF.

The rearrangement links TRBV27 to TRBJ1-1; 7 bases are a match to TRBD1. The CDR3 is 13 amino acids. The germline CDR1 and CDR2 sequences are MNHEY and SMNVEV (reference sequence). V shed 5 bases, J shed 9 bases, and the junction held 9 bases outside the gene matches. CDR3 sequence (DNA): TGTGCCAGCAGTCTAACCCGGGACAGCCAAGCTTTCTTT. It specifies CASSLTRDSQAFF.

This clonotype appeared many times. This chain uses TRBV20-1 with TRBJ2-7; D might be TRBD1 (7 bases). Germline V CDR1 and CDR2: DFQATT, SNEGSKA (reference sequence). The CDR3 spans 15 residues. V dropped 1 base and J dropped 4 bases, with 17 bases sitting between them. CDR3 sequence: CSARVQGGQRYEQYF. In nucleotides, the CDR3 is TGCAGTGCTAGAGTTCAGGGGGGACAGAGATACGAGCAGTACTTC.

In its sample, this clonotype was seen many times. The chain is built from TRBV11-2 and TRBJ1-5; D call uncertain. Trimming cost V 1 base and J 1 base, with 5 bases left between them. The CDR3 has 14 amino acids. The V gene's germline CDR1 is SGHAT and CDR2 FQNNGV. In DNA, the CDR3 is TGTGCCAGCAGCTTAGGTCGGAGCAATCAGCCCCAGCATTTT. Protein sequence: CASSLGRSNQPQHF.

This clonotype was observed a handful of times. The chain employs TRBV27 and TRBJ2-7; 12 bases map to TRBD2. This CDR3 has 16 amino acids. Germline trimming cut 4 bases from V and 3 bases from J; bases unmatched to any gene: 7. Germline V gene lookup returns CDR1 MNHEY and CDR2 SMNVEV (reference sequence). DNA of the CDR3: TGTGCCAGCAGTTCCCTAGCGGGAGGGCATATCTACGAGCAGTACTTC. This encodes CASSSLAGGHIYEQYF.

The chain employs TRBV4-1 and TRBJ2-2; 10 bases map to TRBD1. With 3 bases clipped from V and 5 bases from J, the junction kept 6 bases outside the gene matches. The CDR3 runs to 16 residues. The V gene's germline CDR1 is MGHRA and CDR2 YSYEKL. In nucleotides, the CDR3 is TGCGCCAGCAGCCATGGTCGGACAGGGGGGACCGGGGAGCTGTTTTTT. Protein: CASSHGRTGGTGELFF.

This clonotype was recorded many times. The rearrangement links TRBV28 to TRBJ1-4; 10 bases are shared with TRBD1. The germline V gene encodes CDR1 MDHEN and CDR2 SYDVKM. This CDR3 is 15 amino acids long. Trimming cost V 4 bases and J 7 bases; bases outside gene matches: 6. The CDR3 loop is CASSSPGQGSEKLFF. CDR3 nucleotides: TGTGCCAGCAGTTCACCGGGACAGGGGAGTGAAAAACTGTTTTTT.

This clonotype was counted between two and nine times. The rearrangement links TRBV27 to TRBJ2-5; TRBD1 matches at 9 bases. Germline V CDR1 and CDR2: MNHEY, SMNVEV (reference sequence). The CDR3 has 16 residues. After removal of 6 bases from V and 5 bases from J, the junction contained 13 bases not matched to a gene. Written as DNA, the CDR3 is TGTGCCAGCAGACTAACAGGGGGCTGGAGAGTTGAGACCCAGTACTTC. Translated: CASRLTGGWRVETQYF.

This clonotype was detected many times. The rearrangement links TRBV7-2 to TRBJ2-5; the D gene is possibly TRBD2 (6 bases). Per the germline V gene, CDR1 is SGHTA and CDR2 is FQGNSA. The CDR3 contains 14 residues. The germline V and J ends were trimmed by 6 bases and 5 bases, with 16 bases remaining between them. Here the CDR3 reads CASRPRLAYETQYF. Written as DNA, the CDR3 is TGTGCCAGCAGACCGAGGCTAGCGTATGAGACCCAGTACTTC.

In its sample, this clonotype was seen many times. The rearrangement joins TRBV12-3 or TRBV12-4 to TRBJ1-2, with a weak D call TRBD1 (5 bases). The CDR3 consists of 13 residues. V shed 7 bases and J shed 2 bases, with 11 bases lying between them. This CDR3 is CASNGEGNYGYTF. In nucleotides, the CDR3 is TGTGCCAGCAACGGGGAGGGGAACTATGGCTACACCTTC.

This clonotype was recorded many times. The chain has TRBV9 and TRBJ1-1, with TRBD1 identical over 7 bases. Trimming cost V 2 bases and J 11 bases; bases outside gene matches: 12. This CDR3 has 14 residues. Germline V gene data show CDR1 as SGDLS and CDR2 as YYNGEE. The CDR3 spells CASSVADRVQRAFF. The CDR3 bases are TGTGCCAGCAGCGTCGCCGACAGGGTCCAGAGGGCTTTCTTT.

This clonotype appeared a few times. The chain has TRBV7-9 and TRBJ1-2; D is ambiguous. The germline gives CDR1 SEHNR, CDR2 FQNEAQ (reference sequence). The CDR3 consists of 12 residues. V shed 6 bases and J shed 4 bases, with 9 bases lying between them. This chain's CDR3 is CASSLDAYGYTF. The CDR3 DNA is TGTGCCAGCAGTCTGGACGCCTATGGCTACACCTTC.

The genes are TRBV27 and TRBJ2-5; 11 nucleotides line up with TRBD2. The CDR3 length is 15 residues. J was trimmed by 3 bases and V by 5 bases; bases with no gene match: 5. CDR1 is MNHEY, CDR2 SMNVEV, per germline (reference sequence). The CDR3 sequence: CASSPSGGREETQYF. The CDR3 DNA reads as TGTGCCAGCAGTCCTAGCGGGGGGCGGGAAGAGACCCAGTACTTC.

At least ten counts were recorded for this clonotype. The chain employs TRBV20-1 and TRBJ1-1; D perhaps matches TRBD1 (6 bases). V was cut by 3 bases and J by 0 bases, with 14 bases left in between. The germline V gene encodes CDR1 DFQATT and CDR2 SNEGSKA (reference sequence). This CDR3 is built from 15 residues. CDR3 DNA sequence: TGCAGTGCTAGCAGGGGACGAAACATGAACACTGAAGCTTTCTTT. This encodes CSASRGRNMNTEAFF.

Only a few counts were recorded for this clonotype. This chain joins TRBV27 and TRBJ2-7; D remains unclear. The CDR3 runs 13 residues. The ends were cut back, 1 base at V and 3 bases at J, with 7 bases in the middle. CDR1 and CDR2 (germline): MNHEY, SMNVEV (reference sequence). This CDR3 is CASSLFAGYEQYF. Written as DNA, the CDR3 is TGTGCCAGCAGTTTATTTGCTGGCTACGAGCAGTACTTC.